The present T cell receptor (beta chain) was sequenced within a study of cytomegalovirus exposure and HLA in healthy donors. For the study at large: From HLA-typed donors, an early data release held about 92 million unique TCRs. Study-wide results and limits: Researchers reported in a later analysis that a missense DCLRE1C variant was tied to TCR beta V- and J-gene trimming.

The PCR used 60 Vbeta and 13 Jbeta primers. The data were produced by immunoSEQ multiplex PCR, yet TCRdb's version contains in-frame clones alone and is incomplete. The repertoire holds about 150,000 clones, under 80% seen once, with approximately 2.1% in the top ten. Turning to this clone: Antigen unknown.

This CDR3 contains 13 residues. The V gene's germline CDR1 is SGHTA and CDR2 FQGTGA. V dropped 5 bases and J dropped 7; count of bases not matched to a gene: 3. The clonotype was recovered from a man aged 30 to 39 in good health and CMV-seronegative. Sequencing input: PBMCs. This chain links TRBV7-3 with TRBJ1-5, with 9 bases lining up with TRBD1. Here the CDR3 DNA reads TGTGCCAGCAGCCTAGGACAGGGGCAGCCCCAGCATTTT. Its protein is CASSLGQGQPQHF.